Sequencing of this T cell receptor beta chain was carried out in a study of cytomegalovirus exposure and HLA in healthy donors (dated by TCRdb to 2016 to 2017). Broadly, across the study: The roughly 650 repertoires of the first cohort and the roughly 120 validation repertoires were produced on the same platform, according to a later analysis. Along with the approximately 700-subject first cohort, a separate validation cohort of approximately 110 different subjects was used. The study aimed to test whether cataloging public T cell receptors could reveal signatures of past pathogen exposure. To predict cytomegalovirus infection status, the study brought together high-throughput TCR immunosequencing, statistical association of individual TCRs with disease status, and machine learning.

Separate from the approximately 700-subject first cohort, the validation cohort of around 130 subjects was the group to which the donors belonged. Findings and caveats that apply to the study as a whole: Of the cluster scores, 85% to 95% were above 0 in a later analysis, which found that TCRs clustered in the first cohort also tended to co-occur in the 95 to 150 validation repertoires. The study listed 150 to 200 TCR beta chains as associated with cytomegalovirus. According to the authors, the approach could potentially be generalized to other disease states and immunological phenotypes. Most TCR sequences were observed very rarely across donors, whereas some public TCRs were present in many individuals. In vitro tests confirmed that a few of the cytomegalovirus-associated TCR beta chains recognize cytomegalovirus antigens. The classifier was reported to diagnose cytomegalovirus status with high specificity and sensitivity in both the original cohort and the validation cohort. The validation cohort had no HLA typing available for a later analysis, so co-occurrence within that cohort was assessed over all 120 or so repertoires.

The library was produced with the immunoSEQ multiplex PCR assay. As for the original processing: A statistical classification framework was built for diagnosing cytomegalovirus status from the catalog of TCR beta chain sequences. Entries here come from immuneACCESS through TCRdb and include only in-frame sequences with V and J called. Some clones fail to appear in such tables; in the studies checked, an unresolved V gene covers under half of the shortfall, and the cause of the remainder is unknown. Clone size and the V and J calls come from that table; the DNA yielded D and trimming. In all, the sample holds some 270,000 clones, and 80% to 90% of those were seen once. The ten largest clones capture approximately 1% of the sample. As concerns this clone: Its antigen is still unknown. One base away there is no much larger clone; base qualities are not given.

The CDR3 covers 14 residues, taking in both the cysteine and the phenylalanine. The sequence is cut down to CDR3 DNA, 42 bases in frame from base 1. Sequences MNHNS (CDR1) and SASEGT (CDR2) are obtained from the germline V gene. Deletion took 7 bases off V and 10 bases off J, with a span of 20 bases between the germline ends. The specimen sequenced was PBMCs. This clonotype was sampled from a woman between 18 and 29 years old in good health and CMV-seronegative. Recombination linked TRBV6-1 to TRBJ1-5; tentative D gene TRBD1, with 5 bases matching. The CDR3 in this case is CASTPQGGNPPQHF. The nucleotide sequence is TGTGCCAGCACCCCCCAGGGAGGGAATCCCCCCCAGCATTTT.